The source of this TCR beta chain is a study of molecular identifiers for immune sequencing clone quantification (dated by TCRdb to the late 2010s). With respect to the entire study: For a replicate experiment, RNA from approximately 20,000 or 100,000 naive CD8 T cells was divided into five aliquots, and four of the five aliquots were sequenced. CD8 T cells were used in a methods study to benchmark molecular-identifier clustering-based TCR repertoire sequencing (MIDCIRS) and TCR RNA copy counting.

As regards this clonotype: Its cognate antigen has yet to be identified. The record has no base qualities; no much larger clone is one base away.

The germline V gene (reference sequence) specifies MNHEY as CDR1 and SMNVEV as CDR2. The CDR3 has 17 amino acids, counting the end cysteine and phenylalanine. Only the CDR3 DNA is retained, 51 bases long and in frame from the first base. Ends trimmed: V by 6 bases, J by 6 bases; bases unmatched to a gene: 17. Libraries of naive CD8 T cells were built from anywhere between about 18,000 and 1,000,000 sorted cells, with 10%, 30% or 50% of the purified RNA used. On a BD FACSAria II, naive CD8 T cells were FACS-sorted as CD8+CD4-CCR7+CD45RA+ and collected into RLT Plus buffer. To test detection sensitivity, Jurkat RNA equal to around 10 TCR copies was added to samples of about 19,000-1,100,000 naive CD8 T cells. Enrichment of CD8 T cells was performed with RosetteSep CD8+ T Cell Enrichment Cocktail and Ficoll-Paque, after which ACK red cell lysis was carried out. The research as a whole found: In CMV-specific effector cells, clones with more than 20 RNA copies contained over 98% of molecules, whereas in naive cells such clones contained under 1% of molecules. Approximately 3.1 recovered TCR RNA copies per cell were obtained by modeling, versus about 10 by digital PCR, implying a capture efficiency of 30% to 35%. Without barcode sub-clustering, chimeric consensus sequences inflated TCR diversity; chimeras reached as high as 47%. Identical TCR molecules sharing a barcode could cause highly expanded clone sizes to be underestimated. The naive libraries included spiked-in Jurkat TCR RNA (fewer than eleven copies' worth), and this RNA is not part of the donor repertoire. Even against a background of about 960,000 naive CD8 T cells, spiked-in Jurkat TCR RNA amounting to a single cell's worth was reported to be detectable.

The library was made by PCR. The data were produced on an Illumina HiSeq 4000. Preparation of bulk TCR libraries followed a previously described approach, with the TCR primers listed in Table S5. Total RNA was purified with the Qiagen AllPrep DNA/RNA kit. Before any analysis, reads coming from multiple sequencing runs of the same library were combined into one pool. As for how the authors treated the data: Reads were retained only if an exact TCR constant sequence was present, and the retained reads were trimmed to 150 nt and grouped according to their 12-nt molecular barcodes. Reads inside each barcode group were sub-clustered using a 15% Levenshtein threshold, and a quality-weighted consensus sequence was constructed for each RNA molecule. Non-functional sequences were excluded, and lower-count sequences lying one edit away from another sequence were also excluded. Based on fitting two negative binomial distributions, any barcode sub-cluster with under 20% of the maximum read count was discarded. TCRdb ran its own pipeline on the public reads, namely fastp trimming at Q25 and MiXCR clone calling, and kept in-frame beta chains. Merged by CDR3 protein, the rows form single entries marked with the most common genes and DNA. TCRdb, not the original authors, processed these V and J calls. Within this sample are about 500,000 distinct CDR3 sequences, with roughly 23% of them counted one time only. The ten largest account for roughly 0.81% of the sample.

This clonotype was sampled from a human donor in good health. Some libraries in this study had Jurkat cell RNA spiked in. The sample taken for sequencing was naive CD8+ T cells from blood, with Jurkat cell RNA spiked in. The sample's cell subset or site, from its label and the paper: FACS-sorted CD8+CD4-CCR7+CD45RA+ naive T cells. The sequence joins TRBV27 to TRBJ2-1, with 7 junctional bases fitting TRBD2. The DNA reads TGTGCCAGCAGCCCACTGGTTGTGAGCGGGACGGGCAATGAGCAGTTCTTC. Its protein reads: CASSPLVVSGTGNEQFF.